The 28 T cell receptor beta chains below were found in one sample sequenced in a study of blood T cell repertoires in COVID-19. The data were produced by immunoSEQ multiplex PCR, yet TCRdb's version contains in-frame clones alone and is incomplete. The data show over 130,000 clones, roughly 85% seen once. Sequencing was performed on peripheral blood. The receptors originated from a man aged 45-65 years with acute or convalescent COVID-19.

The chain carries TRBV6-5 and TRBJ2-3; 10 bases map to TRBD1. V trimming: 6 bases; J trimming: 1 base; junction bases outside the gene matches: 4. Germline lookup yields CDR1 MNHEY and CDR2 SVGAGI. This CDR3 region has 15 residues. For the CDR3, the DNA is TGTGCCAGCAGGACCGACAGGGGGCGCACAGATACGCAGTATTTT. Amino acids: CASRTDRGRTDTQYF.

V usage is TRBV24-1 and J usage is TRBJ2-1; TRBD2 matches at 11 bases. Germline V gives CDR1 KGHDR, CDR2 SFDVKD. The CDR3 is 16 amino acids. V lost 1 base to trimming and J lost 8 bases; unmatched junction nucleotides: 6. The CDR3 protein is CATSDFLAGGIYEQFF. In DNA form, the CDR3 reads TGTGCCACCAGTGATTTCTTAGCGGGAGGGATCTATGAGCAGTTCTTC.

The V and J genes are TRBV19 and TRBJ1-1; D may be TRBD1 (5 bases). The CDR3 is 16 residues long. V lost 3 bases and J 6 bases, leaving 20 bases between the germline ends. Germline V lookup: CDR1 LNHDA, CDR2 SQIVND (reference sequence). In nucleotides, the CDR3 is TGTGCCAGTAGTATCGAAGGGGCGCTTGGAAATTCTGAAGCTTTCTTT. Encoded protein: CASSIEGALGNSEAFF.

The J gene is TRBJ1-2, the V gene TRBV6-5, with TRBD1 matching 8 bases. Germline V lookup: CDR1 MNHEY, CDR2 SVGAGI. This CDR3 spans 14 amino acids. With 5 bases clipped from V and 4 bases from J, the junction kept 6 bases outside the gene matches. The CDR3 loop is CASSPDREIYGYTF. The DNA of the CDR3 is TGTGCCAGCAGTCCGGACAGGGAGATCTATGGCTACACCTTC.

The J gene is TRBJ2-7, the V gene TRBV6-5, with TRBD2 matching over 14 bases. Trimming at V came to 4 bases and at J to 7 bases, leaving 9 bases not matched to a gene. Germline lookup yields CDR1 MNHEY and CDR2 SVGAGI. The length of the CDR3 is 16 residues. The CDR3 reads CASSSGLAGDSGEQYF. The CDR3, as DNA: TGTGCCAGCAGTTCGGGACTAGCGGGAGATTCAGGAGAGCAGTACTTC.

This clone was observed a handful of times. The genes are TRBV5-8 and TRBJ2-2, with no clear D. CDR1 SGHTS and CDR2 YDEGEE come from the germline V gene. V lost 3 bases to trimming and J lost 5 bases, with 5 bases between them. The CDR3 is made up of 12 amino acids. CDR3 loop: CASSSQTGELFF. The CDR3 DNA reads TGTGCCAGCAGCTCCCAAACCGGGGAGCTGTTTTTT.

The chain combines TRBV24-1 with TRBJ2-2; possibly TRBD1 for D (6 bases). This CDR3 is built from 16 residues. Trimming left V 5 bases short and J 2 bases short, with 14 bases between. The germline V gene encodes CDR1 KGHDR and CDR2 SFDVKD. The CDR3 sequence is CATSVFGTLNTGELFF. The CDR3 DNA is TGTGCCACCAGTGTTTTCGGGACACTAAACACCGGGGAGCTGTTTTTT.

The count of this clone is one. V gene TRBV7-9 combines with J gene TRBJ2-1; 7 bases line up with TRBD1. V gave up 2 bases and J gave up 6 bases; unmatched junction bases: 4. CDR1 is SEHNR and CDR2 is FQNEAQ in the germline V gene (reference sequence). The CDR3 covers 14 residues. The CDR3, as DNA: TGTGCCAGCAGCTTAACACAGGGGAGCAATGAGCAGTTCTTC. Protein product: CASSLTQGSNEQFF. Looking up the rest from reference TRBV7-9 and TRBJ2-1 gives the full variable domain: DTGVSQNPRHKITKRGQNVTFRCDPISEHNRLYWYRQTLGQGPEFLTYFQNEAQLEKSRLLSDRFSAERPKGSFSTLEIQRTEQGDSAMYLCASSLTQGSNEQFFGPGTRLTVL.

The chain combines TRBV30 with TRBJ2-1, with a tentative D call TRBD2 (6 bases). Trimming shortened V by 5 bases and J by 9 bases, and 29 bases separated the two germline ends. This CDR3 contains 17 residues. The germline CDR1 and CDR2 sequences are GTSNPN and SVGIG (reference sequence). The CDR3 here is CAWCPGLTDPPTGEQFF. As DNA, the CDR3 is TGTGCCTGGTGCCCGGGACTCACCGACCCCCCCACCGGTGAGCAGTTCTTC.

V usage is TRBV7-3 and J usage is TRBJ2-7, with 7 bases identical to TRBD2. The CDR3 is 14 residues long. Germline V gene lookup returns CDR1 SGHTA and CDR2 FQGTGA. V gave up 1 base and J gave up 7 bases; unmatched junction bases: 7. The CDR3 loop is CASSLSGGSREQYF. Here the CDR3 DNA reads TGTGCCAGCAGCTTAAGTGGCGGGAGTCGAGAGCAGTACTTC. Variable domain in full (rest from reference TRBV7-3 and TRBJ2-7): GAGVSQTPSNKVTEKGKYVELRCDPISGHTALYWYRQSLGQGPEFLIYFQGTGAADDSGLPNDRFFAVRPEGSVSTLKIQRTERGDSAVYLCASSLSGGSREQYFGPGTRLTVT.

V usage is TRBV15 and J usage is TRBJ2-5; D is perhaps TRBD1 (5 bases). The V gene's germline CDR1 is LNHNV and CDR2 YYDKDF (reference sequence). CDR3 length equals 18 residues. Trimming took off 0 bases at V and 2 bases at J, with 19 bases between the two ends. The CDR3 nucleotides are TGTGCCACCAGCAGAGATTTCGGCCGGAGCAGGGATCAAGAGACCCAGTACTTC. The encoded protein is CATSRDFGRSRDQETQYF.

The gene calls are TRBV6-5 and TRBJ1-6; D is ambiguous. CDR1 MNHEY and CDR2 SVGAGI come from the germline V gene. This CDR3 is 12 amino acids long. Trimming stripped 2 bases from V and 7 bases from J, with 3 bases between. DNA of the CDR3: TGTGCCAGCAGTTACCTCAATTCACCCCTCCACTTT. Translated: CASSYLNSPLHF.

The V and J genes are TRBV5-1 and TRBJ2-5; 11 bases line up with TRBD2. The CDR3 sequence is 16 residues long. The V and J ends lost 3 bases and 2 bases, in that order; junction bases with no gene match: 6. CDR1 is SGHRS and CDR2 is YFSETQ in the germline V gene. The CDR3 DNA follows: TGCGCCAGCAGCTCCGGGACTAGCGGTTCTCAAGAGACCCAGTACTTC. It codes for CASSSGTSGSQETQYF.

This clone was seen just once. CDR3 sequence reads: CASGAREQFF. The CDR3 region has the DNA TGTGCCAGCGGGGCCAGGGAGCAGTTCTTC. This chain joins TRBV28 and TRBJ2-1; perhaps TRBD1 as D (5 bases). Germline CDR1 is MDHEN and CDR2 is SYDVKM. Trimming left V 8 bases short and J 10 bases short, with 9 bases between. CDR3 length: 10 residues.

The genes are TRBV7-8 and TRBJ2-1, with 11 bases fitting TRBD2. CDR1 is SGHVS, CDR2 FQNEAQ, per germline. CDR3 length equals 19 residues. The trim removed 1 base at V and 7 bases at J, leaving 15 bases unmatched. This CDR3 is CASSLGTSGPGGIWNEQFF. The CDR3 DNA reads as TGTGCCAGCAGCTTAGGGACTAGCGGGCCAGGGGGGATATGGAATGAGCAGTTCTTC.

The chain uses TRBV7-9 and TRBJ2-5, with unresolved D. V lost 5 bases, J lost 0 bases, and 4 bases lay in between. The germline gives CDR1 SEHNR, CDR2 FQNEAQ (reference sequence). The CDR3 length is 12 residues. CDR3 nucleotide sequence: TGTGCCAGCAGCCCGTACCAAGAGACCCAGTACTTC. Protein sequence: CASSPYQETQYF. Supplemented by reference TRBV7-9 and TRBJ2-5, the full variable domain reads DTGVSQNPRHKITKRGQNVTFRCDPISEHNRLYWYRQTLGQGPEFLTYFQNEAQLEKSRLLSDRFSAERPKGSFSTLEIQRTEQGDSAMYLCASSPYQETQYFGPGTRLLVL.

This clone was recorded only once. J is TRBJ2-1 and V is TRBV4-1; 7 bases fit TRBD2. The CDR3 loop spans 15 amino acids. CDR1 and CDR2 (germline): MGHRA, YSYEKL. Trimming at V came to 4 bases and at J to 3 bases, leaving 6 bases not matched to a gene. CDR3 DNA: TGCGCCAGCAGCCGAGGACTAGTTTTCTACAATGAGCAGTTCTTC. It yields the protein CASSRGLVFYNEQFF.

The chain is built from TRBV24-1 and TRBJ2-2; the D gene is possibly TRBD1 (5 bases). This CDR3 spans 14 amino acids. Germline CDR1 KGHDR, CDR2 SFDVKD. V was trimmed by 3 bases and J by 7 bases, leaving 11 bases between them. The CDR3 nucleotides are TGTGCCACCAGTGATCCAGGGTATAGCGGGGAGCTGTTTTTT. This gives the protein CATSDPGYSGELFF.

J is TRBJ1-1 and V is TRBV10-2, with 7 bases aligning to TRBD1. After removal of 7 bases from V and 6 bases from J, the junction contained 11 bases not matched to a gene. Germline V gene sequence: CDR1 WSHSY, CDR2 SAAADI. The CDR3 loop spans 14 amino acids. The CDR3 DNA follows: TGCGCCAGCACCCAACAGGGGCGAGGAGCTGAAGCTTTCTTT. It translates to CASTQQGRGAEAFF.

The chain recombines TRBV10-1 with TRBJ2-5; 7 nucleotides agree with TRBD2. In germline, CDR1 is WNHNN, CDR2 SYGVQD (reference sequence). The V segment lost 4 bases and the J segment 2 bases; nucleotides outside the gene matches: 7. CDR3 length equals 15 residues. CDR3 amino acids: CASSATRGIQETQYF. In nucleotides, the CDR3 is TGCGCCAGCAGTGCGACGCGGGGGATACAAGAGACCCAGTACTTC.

In regard to this clone: Other DNA sequences in this sample translate to the same CDR3. The gene calls are TRBV12-3 or TRBV12-4 and TRBJ1-5; D gene uncertain. V lost 2 bases to trimming and J lost 1 base, with 3 bases between them. The CDR3 is 13 amino acids. The CDR3 protein is CASSLLSNQPQHF. In nucleotides, the CDR3 is TGTGCCAGCAGTTTATTAAGCAATCAGCCCCAGCATTTT.

This rearrangement joins TRBV27 to TRBJ2-7; D is ambiguous. This CDR3 spans 13 amino acids. Trimming took 6 bases from V and 0 from J, leaving 9 bases between them. From germline, CDR1 is MNHEY and CDR2 SMNVEV (reference sequence). Here the CDR3 reads CASRASASYEQYF. For the CDR3, the DNA is TGTGCCAGCAGGGCTAGTGCCTCCTACGAGCAGTACTTC.

In this sample, this clone turned up a few times. The rearrangement links TRBV4-1 to TRBJ2-1; possibly TRBD2 for D (6 bases). The germline V and J ends were trimmed by 5 bases and 5 bases, with 19 bases remaining between them. Germline V gene data show CDR1 as MGHRA and CDR2 as YSYEKL. This CDR3 has 16 residues. Here the CDR3 reads CASSDPNRDFDNEQFF. The CDR3 coding sequence is TGCGCCAGCAGCGACCCCAACCGGGACTTCGACAATGAGCAGTTCTTC.

This clone was counted a single time. V gene TRBV6-5 combines with J gene TRBJ2-3, with 7 bases identical to TRBD2. There are 14 residues in the CDR3. Unmatched junction bases numbered 3, after V lost 4 bases and J lost 2 bases. The germline V gene has CDR1 MNHEY and CDR2 SVGAGI. The CDR3 DNA is TGTGCCAGCAGTTCCCGGGGGGACACAGATACGCAGTATTTT. Translated: CASSSRGDTDTQYF.

The chain recombines TRBV7-2 with TRBJ1-2, with unresolved D. The CDR3 loop spans 13 amino acids. From germline, CDR1 is SGHTA and CDR2 FQGNSA. V lost 1 base and J 1 base, leaving 4 bases between the germline ends. CDR3 bases: TGTGCCAGCAGCTTAGGACATAACTATGGCTACACCTTC. It is translated as CASSLGHNYGYTF.

The chain uses TRBV11-2 and TRBJ1-3; D gene ambiguous. The CDR3 totals 13 residues. Deletions cut 4 bases from V and 4 bases from J, with 8 bases between. Germline CDR1 reads SGHAT; CDR2 reads FQNNGV. CDR3 region: CASSSLEGNTIYF. The CDR3 nucleotides are TGTGCCAGCAGCTCCCTTGAGGGAAACACCATATATTTT. Full variable domain (outside the CDR3, taken from reference TRBV11-2 and TRBJ1-3): EAGVAQSPRYKIIEKRQSVAFWCNPISGHATLYWYQQILGQGPKLLIQFQNNGVVDDSQLPKDRFSAERLKGVDSTLKIQPAKLEDSAVYLCASSSLEGNTIYFGEGSWLTVV.

V gene TRBV13 combines with J gene TRBJ2-1; 8 bases fit TRBD1. The V and J ends lost 5 bases and 2 bases, in that order; junction bases with no gene match: 8. The CDR3 consists of 16 residues. CDR1 is PRHDT and CDR2 is FYEKMQ in the germline V gene (reference sequence). CDR3 DNA sequence: TGTGCCAGCAGCAGCCGACGGACAGGGACCTACAATGAGCAGTTCTTC. Residues: CASSSRRTGTYNEQFF.

DNA for the CDR3: TGTGCCAGCAGCTTTAACCCATCGGGACTAGCGGGGGGCCAAGAGACCCAGTACTTC. Residues: CASSFNPSGLAGGQETQYF. This chain links TRBV7-8 with TRBJ2-5, with 15 bases matching TRBD2. Trimming cost V 3 bases and J 1 base; bases outside gene matches: 9. Germline CDR1 is SGHVS and CDR2 is FQNEAQ. CDR3 size: 19 residues.